This TCR beta chain was sequenced in a study of read filtering for tumor transcriptome and immune sequencing. From about 0.4 ug of RNA, a library with molecular barcoded alpha/delta and beta/gamma adaptors was made. TCRdb reanalysed the reads using MiXCR and keeps one entry per CDR3 protein. The table lists around 26,000 distinct CDR3 sequences, about an eighth of them singletons. This clonotype was seen a handful of times. Its specificity is unknown. The V gene's germline CDR1 is SQVTM and CDR2 ANQGSEA. Trimming removed 4 bases from V and 5 bases from J; junction bases left unmatched: 7. The CDR3 runs 14 residues. Points from the study as a whole: About 80% of IR-seq clonotypes had one read, totaling around 4% of reads; RNA-seq: 74.6% and 44.6%.

This rearrangement joins TRBV29-1 to TRBJ2-7, with TRBD2 matching 11 bases. Sequenced: a population of CD138-negative cells sorted from bone marrow. The clonotype was recovered from a donor at least 40 years old with multiple myeloma. The CDR3 region has the DNA TGCAGCGTTGGACTAGCGGGATCACGTCACGAGCAGTACTTC. It codes for CSVGLAGSRHEQYF.